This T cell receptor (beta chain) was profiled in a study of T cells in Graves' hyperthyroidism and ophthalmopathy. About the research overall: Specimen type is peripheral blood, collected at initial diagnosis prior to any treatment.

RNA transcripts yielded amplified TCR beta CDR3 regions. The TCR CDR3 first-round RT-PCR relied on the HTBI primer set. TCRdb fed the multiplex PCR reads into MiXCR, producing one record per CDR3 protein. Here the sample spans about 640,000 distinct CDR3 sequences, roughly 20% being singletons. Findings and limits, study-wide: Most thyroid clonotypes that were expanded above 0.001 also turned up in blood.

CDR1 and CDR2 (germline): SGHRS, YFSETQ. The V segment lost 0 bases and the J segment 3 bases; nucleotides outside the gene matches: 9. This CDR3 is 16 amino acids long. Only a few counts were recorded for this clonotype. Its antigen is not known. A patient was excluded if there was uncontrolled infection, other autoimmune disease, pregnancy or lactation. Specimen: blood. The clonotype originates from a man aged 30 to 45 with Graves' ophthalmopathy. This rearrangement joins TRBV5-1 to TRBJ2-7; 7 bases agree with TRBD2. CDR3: CASSLDGTNLIYEQYF. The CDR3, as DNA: TGCGCCAGCAGCTTGGATGGGACTAACCTGATCTACGAGCAGTACTTC.